A selection of T cell receptor beta chains follows, all from one sample in a study of vaccination effects on CD4 cells after COVID-19. Their target antigens are unknown. Produced via immunoSEQ multiplex PCR; TCRdb's table is partial and in-frame only. The top ten hold 2.4% of the sample, which has about 54,000 clones, roughly 80% seen once. Sequencing was performed on CD4+ T cells from PBMCs cultured with HCoV-229E spike peptides, taken before COVID-19 vaccination. These receptors originate from a human donor who received a COVID-19 vaccine. CDR3s include the opening cysteine and the closing phenylalanine or tryptophan. The D gene is left open where the match is weak. The listing skips clone size in some rows; elsewhere it reads once, few, many or a size class.

v_gene	d_gene	abundance	j_gene	CDR3aa	CDR3nt
TRBV19	-	-	TRBJ1-1	CASDSRTEAFF	TGTGCCAGTGACAGTCGCACTGAAGCTTTCTTT
TRBV12-3/TRBV12-4	-	-	TRBJ1-5	CASSLERDQPQHF	TGTGCCAGCAGTTTAGAAAGGGACCAGCCCCAGCATTTT
TRBV28	-	-	TRBJ2-2	CASSFLTGELFF	TGTGCCAGCAGTTTCTTGACCGGGGAGCTGTTTTTT
TRBV4-1	-	-	TRBJ1-5	CASSQGRANQPQHF	TGCGCCAGCAGCCAAGGGCGCGCAAATCAGCCCCAGCATTTT
TRBV28	TRBD1	-	TRBJ1-2	CASSTIGQGRGYTF	TGTGCCAGCAGTACCATCGGACAGGGTAGGGGCTACACCTTC
TRBV6-2/TRBV6-3	-	-	TRBJ2-1	CASSYRWGRVNEQFF	TGTGCCAGCAGTTACCGGTGGGGTAGGGTCAATGAGCAGTTCTTC
TRBV7-6	TRBD1	few	TRBJ1-5	CASSSRQGTSAQHF	TGTGCCAGCAGCTCCCGACAGGGGACATCGGCCCAGCATTTT
TRBV11-2	-	-	TRBJ2-3	CASSLGGLDPRDTQYF	TGTGCCAGCAGCTTAGGGGGACTCGACCCTCGAGATACGCAGTATTTT
TRBV7-3	-	-	TRBJ2-1	CASSLTGASPYEQFF	TGTGCCAGCAGCTTAACAGGGGCTAGTCCCTATGAGCAGTTCTTC
TRBV7-2	TRBD1	-	TRBJ1-1	CASSGDRGMLRWGTEAFF	TGTGCCAGCAGCGGGGACAGGGGGATGTTACGGTGGGGAACTGAAGCTTTCTTT
TRBV7-2	-	-	TRBJ2-1	CASSPGVYNEQFF	TGTGCCAGCAGCCCGGGGGTGTACAATGAGCAGTTCTTC
TRBV24-1	-	-	TRBJ2-5	CATSDLPRGPKGGTQYF	TGTGCCACCAGTGACCTCCCACGGGGCCCCAAAGGAGGGACCCAGTACTTC
TRBV28	-	-	TRBJ1-6	CASRGLPSNNSPLHF	TGTGCCAGCAGGGGACTTCCTTCAAATAATTCACCCCTCCACTTT
TRBV7-9	-	-	TRBJ1-1	CASSFGGTTEAFF	TGTGCCAGCAGCTTTGGGGGTACCACTGAAGCTTTCTTT
TRBV11-1	-	few	TRBJ2-1	CASSYTGNNEQFF	TGTGCCAGCAGCTATACCGGAAACAATGAGCAGTTCTTC
TRBV28	-	-	TRBJ2-3	CASRLADTQYF	TGTGCCAGCAGACTCGCAGATACGCAGTATTTT
TRBV2	-	few	TRBJ1-1	CASAKGGTTEAFF	TGTGCCAGCGCAAAAGGGGGAACCACTGAAGCTTTCTTT
TRBV6-5	-	-	TRBJ1-1	CASKGHMDTEAFF	TGTGCCAGCAAAGGGCATATGGACACTGAAGCTTTCTTT
TRBV20-1	-	-	TRBJ1-1	CSAGRDTEAFF	TGCAGTGCAGGAAGGGACACTGAAGCTTTCTTT
TRBV3-1/TRBV3-2	-	once	TRBJ2-3	CASSQAQSTDTQYF	TGTGCCAGCAGCCAAGCTCAGAGCACAGATACGCAGTATTTT
TRBV7-2	TRBD2	-	TRBJ2-3	CASSLWGLAGARSTDTQYF	TGTGCCAGCAGCTTATGGGGACTAGCGGGGGCTCGTAGCACAGATACGCAGTATTTT
TRBV5-5	TRBD1	-	TRBJ2-1	CASSVDRARNEQFF	TGTGCCAGCAGCGTAGACAGGGCGAGGAATGAGCAGTTCTTC
TRBV24-1	-	-	TRBJ1-2	CATSDPSTGEVYGYTF	TGTGCCACCAGTGATCCGTCGACGGGGGAGGTCTATGGCTACACCTTC
TRBV5-8	-	-	TRBJ1-1	CASPGGTEAFF	TGTGCCAGCCCGGGGGGGACTGAAGCTTTCTTT
TRBV4-1	-	few	TRBJ1-5	CASSPVAREPQHF	TGCGCCAGCAGTCCGGTGGCCCGGGAGCCCCAGCATTTT
TRBV7-2	-	-	TRBJ2-3	CASSLRLSGNTDTQYF	TGTGCCAGCAGCCTTCGCCTTAGCGGAAACACAGATACGCAGTATTTT
TRBV5-6	-	-	TRBJ1-1	CASSLVAANTEAFF	TGTGCCAGCAGCTTGGTGGCGGCGAACACTGAAGCTTTCTTT
TRBV27	TRBD1	once	TRBJ1-1	CASNRGRGGTEAFF	TGTGCCAGCAACAGGGGAAGGGGGGGCACTGAAGCTTTCTTT
TRBV27	-	-	TRBJ2-5	CASSLTWKETQYF	TGTGCCAGCAGTTTAACCTGGAAAGAGACCCAGTACTTC
TRBV5-4	TRBD2	-	TRBJ2-1	CASLASGGANEQFF	TGTGCCAGCTTGGCGAGCGGGGGGGCCAATGAGCAGTTCTTC
TRBV18	-	once	TRBJ2-2	CASSPRTANTGELFF	TGTGCCAGCTCACCCCGGACGGCGAACACCGGGGAGCTGTTTTTT
TRBV2	TRBD1	few	TRBJ2-2	CATRGTGNTGELFF	TGTGCCACACGCGGGACAGGGAACACCGGGGAGCTGTTTTTT
TRBV10-2	-	-	TRBJ2-5	CASRQSGKETQYF	TGCGCCAGCAGACAATCCGGGAAAGAGACCCAGTACTTC
TRBV19	TRBD2	-	TRBJ2-3	CASRRAGGSDTQYF	TGTGCCAGTAGAAGAGCGGGGGGTTCTGATACGCAGTATTTT
TRBV2	-	-	TRBJ1-5	CASSPSGPRGSNQPQHF	TGTGCCAGCAGTCCCTCGGGACCAAGGGGTAGCAATCAGCCCCAGCATTTT
TRBV5-1	TRBD1	-	TRBJ2-5	CASSLQGEGETQYF	TGCGCCAGCAGCCTCCAGGGGGAAGGAGAGACCCAGTACTTC
TRBV4-1	-	-	TRBJ2-2	CASSQDLVANTGELFF	TGCGCCAGCAGCCAAGATTTAGTCGCGAACACCGGGGAGCTGTTTTTT
TRBV7-8	-	-	TRBJ2-2	CASSQFGNTGELFF	TGTGCCAGCAGCCAGTTCGGGAACACCGGGGAGCTGTTTTTT
TRBV7-2	-	-	TRBJ1-2	CASSPSRGGARGYTF	TGTGCCAGCAGCCCCTCCCGAGGGGGGGCGCGGGGCTACACCTTC
TRBV2	TRBD1	few	TRBJ1-1	CASRDRGLNTEAFF	TGTGCCAGCAGGGACAGGGGCCTGAACACTGAAGCTTTCTTT
TRBV30	-	-	TRBJ1-4	CAWSVVRGSGEKLFF	TGTGCCTGGAGTGTAGTCCGAGGATCGGGTGAAAAACTGTTTTTT
TRBV18	-	-	TRBJ2-3	CASSPLGRTDTQYF	TGTGCCAGCTCACCACTGGGTAGAACAGATACGCAGTATTTT
TRBV30	TRBD1	-	TRBJ1-5	CAWSAGQAVPQHF	TGTGCCTGGAGTGCGGGACAGGCCGTGCCCCAGCATTTT
TRBV27	-	-	TRBJ1-1	CASSPYRDGGTEAFF	TGTGCCAGCAGTCCCTACAGGGATGGAGGCACTGAAGCTTTCTTT
TRBV9	-	-	TRBJ2-2	CASRVGGTGNTGELFF	TGTGCCAGCAGGGTAGGGGGGACCGGGAACACCGGGGAGCTGTTTTTT
TRBV4-2	-	-	TRBJ1-3	CASSQDSTVFSGNTIYF	TGTGCCAGCAGCCAAGACTCGACAGTTTTCTCTGGAAACACCATATATTTT
TRBV6-4	-	-	TRBJ1-1	CASTAGRGTEAFF	TGTGCCAGCACCGCGGGTCGGGGGACTGAAGCTTTCTTT
TRBV7-2	TRBD2	-	TRBJ2-5	CASSLGTSVETQYF	TGTGCCAGCAGCTTAGGAACTAGCGTGGAGACCCAGTACTTC
TRBV24-1	TRBD1	-	TRBJ1-2	CATSGSTGGRGYTF	TGTGCCACCAGTGGAAGTACAGGGGGCCGCGGCTACACCTTC
TRBV19	TRBD1	-	TRBJ2-3	CASSWTGGLQDTQYF	TGTGCCAGTAGTTGGACAGGGGGCCTTCAAGATACGCAGTATTTT
TRBV6-5	-	-	TRBJ2-2	CASRGRGANTGELFF	TGTGCCAGCAGAGGACGGGGGGCCAACACCGGGGAGCTGTTTTTT
TRBV9	TRBD1	once	TRBJ2-6	CASSAGGQGAIGANVLTF	TGTGCCAGCAGCGCGGGGGGACAGGGGGCTATTGGGGCCAACGTCCTGACTTTC
TRBV3-1/TRBV3-2	TRBD1	-	TRBJ2-2	CASSQEWGRGLRTGELFF	TGTGCCAGCAGCCAAGAATGGGGCAGGGGGCTTCGAACCGGGGAGCTGTTTTTT
TRBV9	-	few	TRBJ1-2	CASSPQRASGGYTF	TGTGCCAGCAGCCCTCAGAGGGCCTCGGGGGGCTACACCTTC
TRBV6-5	-	few	TRBJ2-1	CASSPFASGEQFF	TGTGCCAGCAGCCCATTCGCGAGTGGTGAGCAGTTCTTC
TRBV19	-	-	TRBJ2-2	CASIVDSQFTGELFF	TGTGCCAGTATTGTGGACTCTCAATTCACCGGGGAGCTGTTTTTT
TRBV28	-	-	TRBJ1-2	CASSLQVDYGYTF	TGTGCCAGCAGTCTACAGGTGGACTATGGCTACACCTTC
TRBV6-5	-	-	TRBJ1-2	CASSPTGIYGYTF	TGTGCCAGCAGCCCAACAGGGATCTATGGCTACACCTTC
TRBV5-5	TRBD1	-	TRBJ1-1	CASSLTGGITEAFF	TGTGCCAGCAGCTTGACAGGGGGCATCACTGAAGCTTTCTTT